A selection of T cell receptor beta chains follows, all from one sample in a study of T cell responses to AZD1222 COVID-19 vaccine. This table comes from immunoSEQ multiplex PCR, and its TCRdb copy is limited to in-frame clones, with some not included. Of 190,000 or so clones in the sample, 90% to 95% were seen once. The sample consisted of peripheral blood, taken 28 days after the second AZD1222 dose. These receptors were obtained from an adult who received the AZD1222 COVID-19 vaccine. CDR3s include the opening cysteine and the closing phenylalanine or tryptophan. The D gene is left open where the match is weak. Size values are once, few and many counts, or a class for expanded clones, and some rows have none.

TRBV5-1	.	.	TRBJ2-2	CASRLGGNTGELFF	TGCGCCAGCAGGTTGGGGGGAAACACCGGGGAGCTGTTTTTT
TRBV18	TRBD1	once	TRBJ2-3	CASSPDRGTQYF	TGTGCCAGCTCACCGGACAGGGGAACGCAGTATTTT
TRBV6-5	.	once	TRBJ1-2	CASRGRQTNSNGYTF	TGTGCCAGCCGAGGTAGACAGACAAACTCAAATGGCTACACCTTC
TRBV7-9	.	.	TRBJ1-5	CASSFDGQPVQPQHF	TGTGCCAGCAGCTTCGACGGGCAGCCCGTTCAGCCCCAGCATTTT
TRBV5-1	.	once	TRBJ1-1	CASSLGAEYNTEAFF	TGCGCCAGCAGCTTGGGAGCAGAATACAACACTGAAGCTTTCTTT
TRBV14	TRBD1	.	TRBJ2-7	CASSSGQGAYEQYF	TGTGCCAGCAGCTCGGGACAGGGGGCCTACGAGCAGTACTTC
TRBV24-1	.	.	TRBJ1-1	CAIQGPYGTEAFF	TGTGCCATTCAGGGGCCCTACGGCACTGAAGCTTTCTTT
TRBV5-1	TRBD1	.	TRBJ1-1	CASSLWGTGDTEAFF	TGCGCCAGCTCCTTGTGGGGTACAGGGGACACTGAAGCTTTCTTT
TRBV25-1	TRBD2	.	TRBJ2-3	CASGRGTDTQYF	TGTGCCAGCGGGAGGGGCACAGATACGCAGTATTTT
TRBV7-2	.	.	TRBJ2-3	CASSLARVDTQYF	TGTGCCAGCAGCTTAGCCAGGGTGGATACGCAGTATTTT
TRBV7-3	.	.	TRBJ2-5	CASSYVREETQYF	TGTGCCAGCAGCTATGTCAGGGAAGAGACCCAGTACTTC
TRBV19	TRBD1	.	TRBJ1-1	CASSMVGQGFSEAFF	TGTGCCAGTAGTATGGTCGGACAGGGGTTCTCTGAAGCTTTCTTT
TRBV2	TRBD1	.	TRBJ2-2	CASRDSPTGELFF	TGTGCCAGCCGGGACAGTCCTACCGGGGAGCTGTTTTTT
TRBV30	.	.	TRBJ1-4	CAWNPGAGGANEKLFF	TGTGCCTGGAATCCGGGAGCCGGGGGAGCTAATGAAAAACTGTTTTTT
TRBV7-2	.	once	TRBJ2-1	CASSLHEQFF	TGTGCCAGCAGCTTACATGAGCAGTTCTTC
TRBV19	TRBD1	.	TRBJ2-7	CASSPGQTYEQYF	TGTGCCAGTTCACCGGGACAGACTTACGAGCAGTACTTC
TRBV2	.	.	TRBJ1-5	CASGREGAGNQPQHF	TGTGCCAGCGGGCGCGAGGGCGCGGGCAATCAGCCCCAGCATTTT
TRBV5-1	TRBD1	.	TRBJ1-1	CASSQTLGGGEAFF	TGCGCCAGCAGCCAAACACTGGGAGGGGGCGAAGCTTTCTTT
TRBV11-2	.	.	TRBJ1-2	CASTPGGANYGYTF	TGTGCCAGCACCCCTGGTGGAGCTAACTATGGCTACACCTTC
TRBV11-2	.	few	TRBJ1-5	CASSSGVGRQPQHF	TGTGCCAGCAGCTCCGGGGTGGGACGTCAGCCCCAGCATTTT
TRBV25-1	TRBD2	.	TRBJ2-5	CASSPPAGGKETQYF	TGTGCCAGCAGCCCCCCGGCGGGAGGAAAAGAGACCCAGTACTTC
TRBV28	TRBD2	once	TRBJ2-7	CASSQEREGPYEQYF	TGTGCCAGCAGCCAGGAACGGGAGGGGCCCTACGAGCAGTACTTC
TRBV15	TRBD2	.	TRBJ2-1	CATSRTGLAVYNEQFF	TGTGCCACCAGCAGAACCGGACTAGCGGTCTACAATGAGCAGTTCTTC
TRBV6-1	TRBD1	.	TRBJ1-4	CASSSRDRGEKLFF	TGTGCCAGCAGTAGCCGGGACAGGGGGGAAAAACTGTTTTTT
TRBV7-3	.	.	TRBJ2-3	CASSFPGEMDTQYF	TGTGCCAGCAGCTTCCCGGGAGAGATGGATACGCAGTATTTT
TRBV5-1	.	once	TRBJ2-1	CASSLVAPTYNEQFF	TGCGCCAGCAGCCTTGTAGCGCCGACCTACAATGAGCAGTTCTTC
TRBV10-3	.	.	TRBJ2-3	CAISDLGSPDTQYF	TGTGCCATCAGTGATTTGGGTTCCCCAGATACGCAGTATTTT
TRBV19	.	.	TRBJ2-7	CASSIRTRLVPYEQYF	TGTGCCAGTAGTATTCGGACGAGACTAGTCCCCTACGAGCAGTACTTC
TRBV9	.	.	TRBJ1-5	CARSKGGGGSNQPQHF	TGTGCCCGCAGCAAAGGGGGGGGAGGGAGCAATCAGCCCCAGCATTTT
TRBV11-2	.	once	TRBJ2-7	CASSLSGNEQYF	TGTGCCAGCAGCTTATCAGGGAACGAGCAGTACTTC
TRBV28	TRBD2	.	TRBJ2-1	CASSLATSGTEQFF	TGTGCCAGCAGTTTAGCGACTAGCGGGACTGAGCAGTTCTTC
TRBV5-4	TRBD2	.	TRBJ2-1	CASSLTSGSYNEQFF	TGTGCCAGCAGCTTGACCAGCGGGAGTTACAATGAGCAGTTCTTC
TRBV15	.	.	TRBJ2-5	CATSRGFGGMETQYF	TGTGCCACCAGCCGAGGGTTTGGAGGTATGGAGACCCAGTACTTC
TRBV7-9	.	few	TRBJ2-5	CASSVAGETQYF	TGTGCCAGCAGCGTGGCCGGAGAGACCCAGTACTTC
TRBV28	.	.	TRBJ1-5	CASVYEGRGNQPQHF	TGTGCCAGCGTTTATGAGGGCAGGGGCAATCAGCCCCAGCATTTT
TRBV5-8	TRBD1	.	TRBJ1-1	CASSGGGQGHTEAFF	TGTGCCAGCAGCGGGGGAGGACAGGGCCACACTGAAGCTTTCTTT
TRBV14	TRBD2	few	TRBJ2-7	CASSLLAGAVHEQYF	TGTGCCAGCAGCCTCCTAGCGGGAGCCGTCCACGAGCAGTACTTC
TRBV7-2	.	.	TRBJ2-1	CASTPNGYLPYEQFF	TGTGCCAGCACCCCCAATGGGTACTTGCCCTATGAGCAGTTCTTC
TRBV7-2	.	.	TRBJ1-1	CASSPRVGTEAFF	TGTGCCAGCAGCCCACGGGTTGGCACTGAAGCTTTCTTT
TRBV4-1	.	once	TRBJ1-5	CASSPAHGSNQPQHF	TGCGCCAGCAGCCCAGCACATGGGAGCAATCAGCCCCAGCATTTT
TRBV4-3	.	.	TRBJ1-4	CASSQNGRENEKLFF	TGCGCCAGCAGCCAGAATGGACGGGAAAATGAAAAACTGTTTTTT
TRBV19	.	few	TRBJ1-3	CASSREQAGGNTIYF	TGTGCCAGTAGTCGCGAACAGGCGGGCGGAAACACCATATATTTT
TRBV11-2	TRBD1	.	TRBJ2-7	CASSGTGGGYEQYF	TGTGCCAGCAGCGGTACAGGGGGCGGATACGAGCAGTACTTC
TRBV9	TRBD1	.	TRBJ1-2	CASSAGQGDYGYTF	TGTGCCAGCAGTGCGGGACAGGGGGACTATGGCTACACCTTC
TRBV19	.	.	TRBJ1-1	CASSIRRSEAFF	TGTGCCAGTAGTATTAGGAGGAGTGAAGCTTTCTTT
TRBV5-1	TRBD1	once	TRBJ2-3	CASSLENRGSTDTQYF	TGCGCCAGCAGCTTGGAAAACAGGGGAAGCACAGATACGCAGTATTTT
TRBV3-1/TRBV3-2	.	.	TRBJ2-1	CASSQDNEQFF	TGTGCCAGCAGCCAGGACAATGAGCAGTTCTTC
TRBV24-1	TRBD1	.	TRBJ1-2	CATSPTGLDGYTF	TGTGCCACCAGCCCGACAGGGTTGGATGGCTACACCTTC
TRBV5-1	.	.	TRBJ1-1	CASSLGGRVNTEAFF	TGCGCCAGCAGCTTGGGGGGCAGGGTTAACACTGAAGCTTTCTTT
TRBV5-1	.	.	TRBJ1-1	CASSFSRTEAFF	TGCGCCAGCAGCTTTTCCCGGACAGAGGCTTTCTTT
TRBV7-3	.	few	TRBJ2-7	CASSFGSGSYEQYF	TGTGCCAGCAGCTTTGGATCGGGCTCCTACGAGCAGTACTTC
TRBV13	.	once	TRBJ2-3	CASSLRLNFVDTQYF	TGTGCCAGCAGCTTGAGACTTAATTTTGTGGATACGCAGTATTTT
TRBV3-1/TRBV3-2	TRBD2	.	TRBJ2-7	CASSQEGDYSYEQYF	TGTGCCAGCAGCCAAGAGGGGGACTACTCCTACGAGCAGTACTTC
TRBV6-2/TRBV6-3	.	.	TRBJ1-2	CASSYSIGGYTF	TGTGCCAGCAGTTACTCGATAGGAGGCTACACCTTC
TRBV2	.	.	TRBJ1-6	CASSERSSYNSPLHF	TGTGCCAGCAGTGAGAGGAGCTCCTATAATTCACCCCTCCACTTT
TRBV27	.	.	TRBJ2-7	CASSPPRSRQEQYF	TGTGCCAGCAGTCCGCCGAGGAGTCGTCAGGAGCAGTACTTC
TRBV6-1	.	.	TRBJ2-7	CASSEAPHPGAYEQYF	TGTGCCAGCAGTGAAGCGCCACACCCTGGGGCCTACGAGCAGTACTTC
TRBV5-4	.	.	TRBJ2-7	CASSRDWKSYEQYF	TGTGCCAGCAGCCGGGACTGGAAATCCTACGAGCAGTACTTC
TRBV7-9	.	once	TRBJ1-3	CASSLATVFPGNTIYF	TGTGCCAGCAGCCTAGCGACAGTCTTCCCTGGAAACACCATATATTTT